The clone carrying this T cell receptor (beta chain) was detected only once. As yet, its antigen is unknown. This sample is drawn from a study of T cell responses to AZD1222 COVID-19 vaccine. Study conclusions and caveats: The study sampled repertoires only after the peak T cell response. Most donors were white British, females outnumbered males, and clonal diversity was possibly underestimated. Epitopes outside B.1.351 and B.1.1.7 mutated regions reportedly drew nearly half of spike TCRs. Seropositive status at baseline applied to only a handful of AZD1222 recipients.

The CDR3 length is 15 residues. CDR1 SGHRS and CDR2 YFSETQ come from the germline V gene. V shed 3 bases and J 8 bases; nucleotides not matched to a gene: 11. TCRdb's table, derived via immunoSEQ multiplex PCR, lists solely in-frame clones and lacks some. The sample has more than 110,000 clones; 80% to 95% are singletons. This sequence joins TRBV5-1 and TRBJ2-1; 7 bases fit TRBD2. The sample was peripheral blood, taken 28 days after the second AZD1222 dose. The receptor comes from an adult who received the AZD1222 COVID-19 vaccine. CDR3 coding DNA: TGCGCCAGCAGCTCGAGGGAGGGAGGGCCGGATGAGCAGTTCTTC. Translating it yields CASSSREGGPDEQFF.